This TCR beta chain was identified in a study of regulatory T cells in long-lasting Graves disease. Study results and caveats: Newly diagnosed disease favored TRBV20-1 and TRBJ2-1 over persistent disease.

The time point denotes: newly diagnosed GD, antithyroid drugs for less than 3 months. Extracted PBMC RNA gave rise to the TCR library. Notes on this clonotype: Its target is not known.

Arm-PCR of CDR3 regions with iRepertoire HTBI primers generated TCR beta libraries. In the source study's methods: Among the samples, 60 to 65 TRBV and 13 to 15 TRBJ segments were identified. TCRdb independently ran MiXCR on the multiplex PCR reads; one entry per CDR3 protein. What appears here as the V and J calls and clone size reflects TCRdb's work, not the paper's. In the table there are under 800,000 distinct CDR3 sequences, roughly 15% of which are singletons. The CDR3 sequence is 13 residues long. Germline CDR1 is ENHRY and CDR2 is SYGVKD. V was cut by 10 bases and J by 2 bases, with 13 bases left in between. The sample was also reused in another study, on T cells in Graves' hyperthyroidism and ophthalmopathy. As that report states: Newly diagnosed hyperthyroidism, duration under 2 months, in patients aged 18 to 65.

Material: peripheral blood mononuclear cells (PBMCs), obtained at new diagnosis, from a patient treated with antithyroid drugs. The chain is built from TRBV10-3 and TRBJ2-3; D not certain. The receptor was isolated from a woman in her thirties with Graves disease. The CDR3 protein is CATGGGYTDTQYF. In DNA, the CDR3 is TGTGCCACCGGCGGCGGTTACACAGATACGCAGTATTTT.